This T cell receptor beta chain was observed in a study of cytomegalovirus exposure and HLA in healthy donors (dated by TCRdb to about 2017). About the study as a whole: According to an earlier analysis of 550 to 750 of the donors, about 179 million T cells yielded 120 million or so unique TCR beta sequences and 276 Gb of sequence data. In an earlier analysis of more than 550 of the donors, high-throughput TCR beta sequencing was used to judge whether each TCR beta V gene segment behaved as functional or pseudogenic. A later analysis re-examined previously published TCR beta repertoires from roughly 650 donors and added high-resolution HLA genotyping to investigate patterns of TCR occurrence. A later genetic analysis took genome-wide SNP genotypes for about 65% of the roughly 670 donors and used that subset as a discovery cohort. The study aimed to test whether signatures of past pathogen exposure could be identified by cataloging public T cell receptors. Across about 380 genotyped donors of the cohort, an average of approximately 240,000 unique TCR beta nucleotide sequences per donor were sequenced, and 15% to 20% of those sequences were non-productive. HLA typing included class I and class II loci at four-digit resolution. The genetic ancestry cluster associated with self-reported Caucasian donors included about four fifths of the roughly 400 genotyped donors. Rather than drawing on any new phenotypic data, the later analysis identified candidate immune exposures from TCR beta sequences and the way those sequences occurred across donors. Typing coverage differed by locus: A, B, C, DRB1 and DQB1 were typed in about 620-640 donors, DQA1 in 500 to 550, DPA1 in some 570, and DPB1 in just under 490. Roughly five DR-DQ haplotypes were treated as single units for association and clustering because of strong linkage in the cohort. High-throughput TCR immunosequencing, statistical association of individual TCRs with disease status, and machine learning were combined to predict cytomegalovirus infection status. An early release covering 550 to 700 HLA-typed donors comprised about 310 gigabases of sequencing data and around 80 million unique TCR sequences. The study used immunosequencing to profile the T cell repertoires of 670 or so subjects and linked those repertoires to cytomegalovirus serostatus. Donor age, sex, ethnicity and CMV serostatus were compiled alongside the repertoire data. Every discovery cohort repertoire had been produced on one sequencing platform. Besides the first cohort of around 700 subjects, a separate validation cohort made up of some 110 different subjects was used. The paper's findings and limits, for the study overall: In a later analysis, several top co-occurrence clusters were reported to appear linked to parvovirus B19, influenza, CMV and Epstein-Barr virus. A cluster of highly shared sequence variants was judged likely to represent a technical artifact of the sequencing pipeline. Some IMGT-functional V segments, including TRBV6-2 and TRBV6-3, could not be told apart with the 87-base-pair reads, so those segments were excluded. In vitro tests confirmed that a few of the cytomegalovirus-associated TCR beta chains recognize cytomegalovirus antigens. A later analysis found that HLA-associated TCR beta chains were more clonally expanded and had lower generation probabilities than equally common non-associated chains. Most TCR sequences were observed very rarely across donors, whereas some public TCRs were present in many individuals. It was suggested by the authors that the approach could potentially be generalized to other disease states and immunological phenotypes. The classifier was reported to diagnose cytomegalovirus status with high specificity and sensitivity in both the original and validation cohorts. According to a later analysis, most CMV-associated TCR beta chains appeared to be HLA-restricted, and the HLA associations seemed to be driven largely by CMV exposure. Sequencing depth was assumed to be roughly uniform across donors in the presence/absence analyses, though that assumption may not hold. Assigning TCR associations to individual alleles was difficult when HLA alleles, especially DR and DQ, strongly co-occurred. Because HLA typing was unavailable for some donors at each locus, only the typed subset was used in association tests. A total of 150 or so TCR beta chains were listed by the study as associated with cytomegalovirus. In this cohort, only TCR beta chains were sequenced, and detectable features were limited by the absence of alpha or paired-chain data. A further reported finding was that TCR beta sequences accurately predicted the HLA-A and HLA-B alleles for most subjects in the first cohort. In a later analysis, the rate of TCR association differed among HLA loci, with DRB1 alleles having the most associated TCRs and HLA-C alleles having the fewest. The only immune exposure information available for the cohort was CMV serostatus. Because counts were too low, 15 to 20 rarely observed V segments, including chromosome 9 orphons, were excluded from the earlier analysis of fewer than 650 of the donors. According to a later genetic analysis, donors in an Asian-associated ancestry cluster had fewer N-insertions in productive TCRs than the approximately 630-donor mean. An association between a missense DCLRE1C variant and V-gene and J-gene trimming of TCR beta chains was found in a later genetic analysis and replicated in an independent cohort. A later analysis associated 16,951 TCR beta sequences with specific HLA alleles at a false discovery rate of 0.05. In an earlier analysis of some 500 of the donors, most TCR beta V segments were observed in productive rearrangements about 90% or about 30% of the time, broadly matching IMGT annotations. Correlated functional status among segregating V segments might be attributable to linkage disequilibrium, but an unknown experimental factor could not be ruled out.

In total, around 600 healthy bone marrow donors made up the cohort. At the time of sampling, every cohort member was nominally healthy, though immune exposures that went unrecorded were likely present. The donor was CMV seronegative and belonged to the group of 352 seronegative cohort members. Each donor provided a peripheral blood sample, and peripheral blood mononuclear cells were used for TCR beta sequencing. The Qiagen DNeasy Blood Extraction Kit was used to extract genomic DNA from the blood cell samples. As regards this clone: No cognate antigen has been identified for it. Qualities for individual bases were not recorded, and no much larger clone is one base off.

Sequences MDHEN (CDR1) and SYDVKM (CDR2) are obtained from the germline V gene. The CDR3 runs 15 amino acids, cysteine and phenylalanine included. Only the CDR3 portion is preserved as DNA: 45 bases, with reading frame beginning at the first base. Germline trimming: 6 bases from V, 1 base from J; junction bases outside gene matches: 9. Receptor libraries were prepared by the immunoSEQ multiplex PCR assay. For the multiplex PCR, a mixture combining 60 forward primers for TCR Vbeta segments and 13 reverse primers for TCR Jbeta segments was used. The CDR3 region of rearranged TCR beta genes was amplified from genomic DNA by a multiplex PCR assay. On the Illumina HiSeq System, the amplified TCR beta libraries were sequenced as 87-base-pair reads. On the authors' methods: In a later analysis, approximately 74 million unique TCR beta chains were counted across the roughly 700 repertoires, and roughly 10 million of these chains were shared by at least two donors. A nearest-neighbor algorithm error-corrected the raw reads and collapsed the reads into unique sequences, merging closely related sequences to remove PCR and sequencing errors. V, D and J gene segments were assigned by aligning CDR3 sequences to IMGT reference sequences. For a sequence to be retained, at least a six-nucleotide match to both a V gene segment and a J gene segment was required. A rearrangement was called productive if the CDR3 had no stop codons and remained in frame with V and J, and every other rearrangement was called non-productive. Following IMGT convention, CDR3 was defined as the stretch from the second conserved V-encoded cysteine up to the conserved J-encoded phenylalanine. The earlier analysis of fewer than 750 of the donors excluded sequences that lacked an unambiguous match to a single V gene segment. In an earlier analysis of a few hundred of the donors, a V segment was called functional when productive rearrangements were above 56.7%, and segregating when the standard deviation between donors exceeded 5%. To diagnose cytomegalovirus status from the catalog of TCR beta chain sequences, a statistical classification framework was built. A later analysis assigned V and J genes by comparing TCR nucleotide sequences with IMGT/GENE-DB human TR gene sequences. Using the TCRdist pipeline, a later analysis assigned CDR3 sequences along with most-parsimonious VDJ recombination scenarios. In a later analysis, each TCR beta chain was defined by its CDR3 amino acid sequence together with its V-gene family, and reads without a unique V-gene family were excluded. A later analysis removed 550 to 650 highly shared, low-generation-probability nucleotide sequences to deal with suspected cross-contamination and a sequencing artifact. In a later analysis, a clonal expansion index was calculated for each public chain from normalized within-repertoire ranks of inferred template counts. Generation probabilities in a later analysis came from a VDJ recombination model fitted to out-of-frame rearrangements, and those results were checked against IGoR. A later analysis scored TCR-TCR, TCR-HLA and TCR-CMV co-occurrence with hypergeometric tests, applying a repertoire-size bias correction to TCR pairs. To estimate false discovery rates, a later analysis permuted the HLA or CMV assignments 20 times. A later analysis grouped co-occurring TCRs with DBSCAN, adding TCRdist sequence similarity when clustering within HLA-allele-positive subsets. Repertoires with fewer than 30,000 or more than 120,000 public chains, plus five repertoires with anomalous nucleotide sharing, were excluded from co-occurrence clustering. This immuneACCESS table, as held by TCRdb, lists in-frame sequences with V and J called but not all clones. Of the missing ones, under half trace to an unresolved V gene in checked studies; the others have no known cause. That table is the source of V, J and clone size, and D and trimming were worked out from the DNA. This sample is represented by roughly 140,000 clones; approximately 70% of them were singletons. 1.5% to 2% of the sample is in the top ten clones.

The chain is made from TRBV28 and TRBJ2-7; TRBD1 matches 7 bases in the middle. Sequenced: PBMCs. This receptor was taken from a woman in her thirties in good health and CMV-seronegative. The sequenced DNA: TGTGCCAGCAGCTCAGCCGGGACAGCGTCCTACGAGCAGTACTTC. This yields the protein CASSSAGTASYEQYF.